The next 2 T cell receptor beta chains were all read from a single sample in a study of cytomegalovirus exposure and HLA in healthy donors. Researchers ran the PCR with 60 Vbeta and 13 Jbeta primers. TCRdb keeps only in-frame clones here, not all; method: immunoSEQ multiplex PCR. The repertoire holds fewer than 200,000 clones, with roughly 84% as singletons. Sequenced sample: PBMCs. The receptors here all came from a male donor in good health and CMV-seronegative.

This clone appeared a few times. The gene calls are TRBV12-5 and TRBJ2-7, with 10 bases aligning to TRBD2. J was trimmed by 5 bases and V by 2 bases; bases with no gene match: 18. This CDR3 has 19 amino acids. The V gene's germline CDR1 is LGHNT and CDR2 FRNRAP. The CDR3 loop reads CASGLSGKELAGMTHEQYF. CDR3 in DNA: TGTGCTAGTGGTTTGTCAGGGAAAGAACTAGCGGGAATGACCCACGAGCAGTACTTC.

The V gene is TRBV5-1, the J gene TRBJ1-1; D perhaps matches TRBD1 (6 bases). CDR1 and CDR2 (germline): SGHRS, YFSETQ. Trimming stripped 5 bases from V and 3 bases from J, with 17 bases between. This CDR3 contains 15 residues. The CDR3 protein is CASSTGLMAYTEAFF. CDR3 nucleotides: TGCGCCAGCAGTACAGGGTTAATGGCTTACACTGAAGCTTTCTTT. Full variable domain (outside the CDR3, taken from reference TRBV5-1 and TRBJ1-1): KAGVTQTPRYLIKTRGQQVTLSCSPISGHRSVSWYQQTPGQGLQFLFEYFSETQRNKGNFPGRFSGRQFSNSRSEMNVSTLELGDSALYLCASSTGLMAYTEAFFGQGTRLTVV.